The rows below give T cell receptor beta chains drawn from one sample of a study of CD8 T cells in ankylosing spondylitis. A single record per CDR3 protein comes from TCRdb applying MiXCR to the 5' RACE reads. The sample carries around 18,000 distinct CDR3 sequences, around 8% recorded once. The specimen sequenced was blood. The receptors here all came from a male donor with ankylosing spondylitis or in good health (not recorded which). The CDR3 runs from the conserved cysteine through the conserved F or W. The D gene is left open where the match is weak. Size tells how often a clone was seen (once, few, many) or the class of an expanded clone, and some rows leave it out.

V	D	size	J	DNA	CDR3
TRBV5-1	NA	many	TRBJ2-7	TGCGCCAGCAGCTTCGGGAGATCTTCCTACGAGCAGTACTTC	CASSFGRSSYEQYF
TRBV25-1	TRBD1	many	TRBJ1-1	TGTGCCAGCAGTGAGCACACAGGGGGCGGGAGGACTGAAGCTTTCTTT	CASSEHTGGGRTEAFF
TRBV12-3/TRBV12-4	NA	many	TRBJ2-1	TGTGCCAGCAGTCCGGGGAACTCCTACAATGAGCAGTTCTTC	CASSPGNSYNEQFF
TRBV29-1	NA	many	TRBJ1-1	TGCAGCGTGCCAGGGTTTGACGAAGCTTTCTTT	CSVPGFDEAFF
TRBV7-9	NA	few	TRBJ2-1	TGTGCCAGCAGCTTAGATGGGGGAAACTACAATGAGCAGTTCTTC	CASSLDGGNYNEQFF
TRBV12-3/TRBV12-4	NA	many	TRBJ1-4	TGTGCCAGCAGTTTGGGGAATAATGAAAAACTGTTTTTT	CASSLGNNEKLFF
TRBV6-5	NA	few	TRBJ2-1	TGTGCCAGCAGTTTGACTAGAAGGGACAATGAGCAGTTCTTC	CASSLTRRDNEQFF
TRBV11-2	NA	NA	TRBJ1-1	TGTGCTAGCAGCTTAAGAACCGGGAACACTGAAGCTTTCTTT	CASSLRTGNTEAFF
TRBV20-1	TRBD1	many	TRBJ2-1	TGCAGTGCTTCGGACAGGGGAAATGAGCAGTTCTTC	CSASDRGNEQFF
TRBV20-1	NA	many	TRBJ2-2	TGCAGTGCCCCGACTGCGAGCGCGGTCACCGGGGAGCTGTTTTTT	CSAPTASAVTGELFF
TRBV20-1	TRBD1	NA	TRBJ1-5	TGCAGTGCTGGGACAGGATGGGATCAGCCCCAGCATTTT	CSAGTGWDQPQHF
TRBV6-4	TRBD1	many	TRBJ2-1	TGTGCCAGCTCCGACCGGGGGGACAGGGGGCCTGATGAGCAGTTCTTC	CASSDRGDRGPDEQFF
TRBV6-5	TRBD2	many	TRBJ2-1	TGTGCCAGCAGTTCCAGCGGGGGGGCGTCAAATGAGCAGTTCTTC	CASSSSGGASNEQFF
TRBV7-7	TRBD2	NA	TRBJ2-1	TGTGCCAGCAGCCCAAGCGGCCTAGCGGGAGGGTTTTATGAGCAGTTCTTC	CASSPSGLAGGFYEQFF
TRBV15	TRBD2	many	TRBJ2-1	TGTGCCACCAGCAGAGTAATAGCGGGGGGACCAATCTCCTACAATGAGCAGTTCTTC	CATSRVIAGGPISYNEQFF
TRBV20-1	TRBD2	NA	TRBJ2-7	TGCAGTGCTACCTCCGGGACTAGCGGGAGGAACGAGCAGTACTTC	CSATSGTSGRNEQYF
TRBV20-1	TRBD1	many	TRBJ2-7	TGCAGTGCCGGGACAGGGGGCTTCGAGCAGTACTTC	CSAGTGGFEQYF
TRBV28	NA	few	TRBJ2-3	TGTGCCAGCAACAAAAGGGGGGGAGCAGATACGCAGTATTTT	CASNKRGGADTQYF
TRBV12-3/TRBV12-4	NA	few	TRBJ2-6	TGTGCCAGCAGCGGGGACTTTTCTGGGGCCAACGTCCTGACTTTC	CASSGDFSGANVLTF
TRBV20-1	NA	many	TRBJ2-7	TGCAGTGCTAGATGGAGGGCCGGGTCCTACGAGCAGTACTTC	CSARWRAGSYEQYF
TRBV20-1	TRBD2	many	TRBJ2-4	TGCAGTGCTAGAGATTGGGGACTAGCATTTAACATTCAGTACTTC	CSARDWGLAFNIQYF
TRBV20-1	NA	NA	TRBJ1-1	TGCAGTGCTAGCATAGTTGGGGACACTGAAGCTTTCTTT	CSASIVGDTEAFF
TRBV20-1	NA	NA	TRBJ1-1	TGCACCCCTGAAAAGAACACTGAAGCTTTCTTT	CTPEKNTEAFF
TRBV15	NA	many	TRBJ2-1	TGTGCCACCAGCAGAGATGTGGGGTCGAATGAGCAGTTCTTC	CATSRDVGSNEQFF
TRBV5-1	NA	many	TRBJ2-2	TGCGCCAGCAGCTTGGCAACAGGTACCGGGGAGCTGTTTTTT	CASSLATGTGELFF
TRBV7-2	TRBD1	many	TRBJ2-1	TGTGCCACGCAGGGACAGCCCTCCTACAATGAGCAGTTCTTC	CATQGQPSYNEQFF
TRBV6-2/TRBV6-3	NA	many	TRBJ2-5	TGTGCCAGCAGTTACTTGGTCAGCCAAGAGACCCAGTACTTC	CASSYLVSQETQYF
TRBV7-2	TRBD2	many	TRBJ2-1	TGTGCCAGCAGCTTAGTCGGGACTAGCGGGAGGTTCTCCTCCAATGAGCAGTTCTTC	CASSLVGTSGRFSSNEQFF
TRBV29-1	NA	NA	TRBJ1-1	TGCAGCGTAAAAGGACGGACGAACACTGAAGCTTTCTTT	CSVKGRTNTEAFF
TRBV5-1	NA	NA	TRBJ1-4	TGCGCCAGCAGCTCGACAGTTGCAACTAATGAAAAACTGTTTTTT	CASSSTVATNEKLFF
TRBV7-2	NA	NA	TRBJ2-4	TGTGCCAGCAGCTTGGGGGGAAACATTCAGTACTTC	CASSLGGNIQYF
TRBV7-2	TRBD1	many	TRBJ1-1	TGTGCCAGCAGCCCAAGACAGGGGAACACTGAAGCTTTCTTT	CASSPRQGNTEAFF
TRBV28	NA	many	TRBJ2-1	TGTGCCAGCAGTCCGCTGCGGTCACAGCAGTTCTTC	CASSPLRSQQFF
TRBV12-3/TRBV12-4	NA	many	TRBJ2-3	TGTGCCAGCAGTTTAGTAGAGGGGAATACGCAGTATTTT	CASSLVEGNTQYF
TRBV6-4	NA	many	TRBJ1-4	TGTGCCAGCAGCCAGATGGGGGGTGAAAAACTGTTTTTT	CASSQMGGEKLFF
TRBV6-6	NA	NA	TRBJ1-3	TGTGCCAGCAGTTACTCGGCGGCCTACTCTGGAAACACCATATATTTT	CASSYSAAYSGNTIYF
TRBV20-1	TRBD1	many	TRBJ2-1	TGCAGTGCTAAAGGGACAGTCAATGAGCAGTTCTTC	CSAKGTVNEQFF
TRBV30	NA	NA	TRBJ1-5	TGTGCCTGGAGTGTATCCGGGAGCAATCAGCCCCAGCATTTT	CAWSVSGSNQPQHF
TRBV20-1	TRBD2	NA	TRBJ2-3	TGCAGTGCTAGACTAGCGGGAGGGACCGCAGATACGCAGTATTTT	CSARLAGGTADTQYF
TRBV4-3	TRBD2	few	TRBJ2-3	TGCGCCAGCAGCCAAGATCTTTCATCGCTAGCGGGAGATGATACGCAGTATTTT	CASSQDLSSLAGDDTQYF
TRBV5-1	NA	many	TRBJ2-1	TGCGCCAGCAGCTTGTTGTCAGAAACCTACAATGAGCAGTTCTTC	CASSLLSETYNEQFF
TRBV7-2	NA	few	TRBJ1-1	TGTGCCAGCAGCTTATCCACGGCGTCGGGCACTGAAGCTTTCTTT	CASSLSTASGTEAFF
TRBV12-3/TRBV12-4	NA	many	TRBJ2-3	TGTGCCAGCAGTTTTACAGATACGCAGTATTTT	CASSFTDTQYF
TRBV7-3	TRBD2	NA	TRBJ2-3	TGTGCCAGCAGCTATGGACTAGCTACAGATACGCAGTATTTT	CASSYGLATDTQYF
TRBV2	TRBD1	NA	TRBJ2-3	TGTGCCGGAGACAGGGGGGCCACAGATACGCAGTATTTT	CAGDRGATDTQYF
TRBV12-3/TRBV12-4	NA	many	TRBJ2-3	TGTGCCAGCAGTGCAAACTCAGATACGCAGTATTTT	CASSANSDTQYF
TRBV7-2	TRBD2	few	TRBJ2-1	TGTGCCAGCAGCCAACTAGCGGATGCCTACAATGAGCAGTTCTTC	CASSQLADAYNEQFF
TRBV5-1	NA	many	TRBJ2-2	TGCGCCAGCAGGAGGCGGGAGAACACCGGGGAGCTGTTTTTT	CASRRRENTGELFF